These T cell receptor beta chains were read from a single sample in a study of blood T cell repertoires in COVID-19. Some clones are missing from TCRdb's copy, which holds only in-frame ones; the method was immunoSEQ multiplex PCR. The table records around 190,000 clones, under 80% of them present only once. The sequencing sample was made of peripheral blood. All receptors derive from a woman between 45 and 65 years old with acute or convalescent COVID-19. Both conserved end residues are part of each CDR3. The D gene is left open where the match is weak. Clone size appears in some rows only: once, few, many, or a class for an expanded clone.

d_call,clone_size,v_call,j_call,cdr3_nt,cdr3_aa
NA,NA,TRBV3-1/TRBV3-2,TRBJ1-5,TGTGCCAGCAGCCAATATTGGGGGGATCAGCCCCAGCATTTT,CASSQYWGDQPQHF
TRBD1,NA,TRBV23-1,TRBJ2-7,TGCGCCAGCGGGTCGGGACAGGGTACCTACGAGCAGTACTTC,CASGSGQGTYEQYF
TRBD2,few,TRBV6-2/TRBV6-3,TRBJ2-3,TGTGCCAGCAGCTCCCTCCCGGGACTAGCGGGAGGGAACACGCAGTATTTT,CASSSLPGLAGGNTQYF
NA,NA,TRBV14,TRBJ1-6,TGTGCCAGCAGCCAAGGACCTCAGGGTTCACCCCTCCACTTT,CASSQGPQGSPLHF
TRBD1,NA,TRBV12-5,TRBJ2-7,TGTGCTAGTGGTTTGTCTACAGGGGTCAACGAGCAGTACTTC,CASGLSTGVNEQYF
NA,once,TRBV6-6,TRBJ1-1,TGTGCCAGCAGTTACGGCGGGTCCATGGCTTTCTTT,CASSYGGSMAFF
NA,NA,TRBV24-1,TRBJ2-2,TGTGCCACCAGTGATTTGCTGGTGGGCCAGGGCAACACCGGGGAGCTGTTTTTT,CATSDLLVGQGNTGELFF
NA,NA,TRBV28,TRBJ1-6,TGTGCCAGCAGCTCCCCGGGTCCTTATAATTCACCCCTCCACTTT,CASSSPGPYNSPLHF
NA,NA,TRBV18,TRBJ1-2,TGTGCCAGCTCACCAAGTGTAAGGGAGGACTATGGCTACACCTTC,CASSPSVREDYGYTF
TRBD2,NA,TRBV30,TRBJ2-1,TGTGCCTGGACCCACACCCGGACTAGCGGGAGCAATGAGCAGTTCTTC,CAWTHTRTSGSNEQFF
TRBD1,NA,TRBV28,TRBJ2-1,TGTGCCAGCAGATTACAGGGGGCCCATGAGCAGTTCTTC,CASRLQGAHEQFF
TRBD1,NA,TRBV27,TRBJ1-2,TGTGCCAGCAGTCAGCGGGACAGGGGCTATGGCTACACCTTC,CASSQRDRGYGYTF
TRBD1,NA,TRBV4-1,TRBJ2-1,TGCGCCAGCAGCCAGAGGGTCGGGACAGGGACCTACAATGAGCAGTTCTTC,CASSQRVGTGTYNEQFF
TRBD1,once,TRBV6-5,TRBJ1-1,TGTGCCAGCGTACGGGACAGGGTCCGGTTTGAAGCTTTCTTT,CASVRDRVRFEAFF
TRBD1,NA,TRBV6-5,TRBJ2-7,TGTGCCAGCAGTTCGAGGACAGGGGGAAGGCAGTACTTC,CASSSRTGGRQYF
TRBD2,NA,TRBV5-6,TRBJ2-7,TGTGCCAGCAGCTTGGCGGCCCTAGCGGGGGAAGGGACCTACGAGCAGTACTTC,CASSLAALAGEGTYEQYF
TRBD2,NA,TRBV6-5,TRBJ2-7,TGTGCCAGCAGTTTGACTAGCGGGGTCTCCTACGAGCAGTACTTC,CASSLTSGVSYEQYF
TRBD1,NA,TRBV27,TRBJ1-1,TGTGCCAGCAGTCCAGGGACAGGGGTAAGGATGAACACTGAAGCTTTCTTT,CASSPGTGVRMNTEAFF
NA,few,TRBV5-1,TRBJ1-2,TGCGCCAGCAGCCCCTCTCCCGGGAATACCCCCGGCTACACCTTC,CASSPSPGNTPGYTF
TRBD2,NA,TRBV28,TRBJ2-3,TGTGCCAGCAGTTTGAGGCGGGAGCTCTCCTCAGATACGCAGTATTTT,CASSLRRELSSDTQYF
NA,NA,TRBV28,TRBJ2-3,TGTGCCAGCAGTCTAGAGACCCCCGATACGCAGTATTTT,CASSLETPDTQYF
TRBD1,NA,TRBV27,TRBJ1-3,TGTGCCAGCAGTCCGGGACAGGGAAACACCATATATTTT,CASSPGQGNTIYF
NA,once,TRBV2,TRBJ2-3,TGTGCCAGCAGAGTAGCTGGTTCCACAGATACGCAGTATTTT,CASRVAGSTDTQYF
NA,NA,TRBV12-3/TRBV12-4,TRBJ1-2,TGTGCCAGCAGAATAGTTGCGGGCTATGGCTACACCTTC,CASRIVAGYGYTF
TRBD1,NA,TRBV29-1,TRBJ2-3,TGCAGCGGCCAAACAGGGGCAGCAGATACGCAGTATTTT,CSGQTGAADTQYF
NA,NA,TRBV28,TRBJ1-5,TGTGCCATCCAGGGGCCCAATCAGCCCCAGCATTTT,CAIQGPNQPQHF
NA,once,TRBV28,TRBJ2-7,TGTGCCAGCAGGCCGGGTGGAACAGGGTACACCTACGAGCAGTACTTC,CASRPGGTGYTYEQYF
NA,NA,TRBV20-1,TRBJ2-7,TGCAGTGCTAGAGATTGGGCCGAGCAGTACTTC,CSARDWAEQYF
NA,NA,TRBV27,TRBJ2-6,TGTGCCAGCAGTTTCTTGGGAGTCAACTCTGGGGCCAACGTCCTGACTTTC,CASSFLGVNSGANVLTF
TRBD1,NA,TRBV27,TRBJ1-2,TGTGCCAGCAGCTGGGGACAGGGCGACTATGGCTACACCTTC,CASSWGQGDYGYTF
TRBD1,NA,TRBV7-6,TRBJ1-4,TGTGCCAGCAGCCTGTCGGACAGGGAAGGGAAAAAACTGTTTTTT,CASSLSDREGKKLFF
NA,NA,TRBV9,TRBJ1-6,TGTGCCAGCAGCCCCATCGGGGGGCAAGGCTATAATTCACCCCTCCACTTT,CASSPIGGQGYNSPLHF
NA,few,TRBV7-2,TRBJ2-7,TGTGCCAGCAGCTTAGCGGCGGCCTCCTACGAGCAGTACTTC,CASSLAAASYEQYF